These T cell receptor beta chains were read from a single sample in a study of regulatory T cells in long-lasting Graves disease. TCRdb processed the multiplex PCR reads anew with MiXCR; each CDR3 protein has one entry. The sample carries over 500,000 distinct CDR3 sequences, roughly 16% recorded once. These data were also filed under a second study, of T cells in Graves' hyperthyroidism and ophthalmopathy.

The sequencing used peripheral blood mononuclear cells (PBMCs), collected at new diagnosis, from a patient treated with antithyroid drugs. The receptors were gathered from a woman in her twenties or thirties with Graves disease. Both conserved end residues are part of each CDR3. The order of the fields is clone size, D gene, V gene, J gene, CDR3 protein, CDR3 DNA. D genes are given only for firm matches. The size of a clone is reported for some rows only, either as once, few or many, or as a class for expanded clones.

>few|TRBD1|TRBV18|TRBJ1-1
CASSPGTGNALGEAFF
TGTGCCAGCTCACCAGGGACAGGGAACGCCCTGGGTGAAGCTTTCTTT
>many|TRBD1|TRBV28|TRBJ1-2
CASRPTGTANYGYTF
TGTGCCAGCAGACCAACCGGGACAGCGAACTATGGCTACACCTTC
>many|TRBD2|TRBV6-1|TRBJ2-1
CASSKTSGTYNEQFF
TGTGCCAGCAGCAAAACTAGCGGTACCTACAATGAGCAGTTCTTC
>many|-|TRBV2|TRBJ2-7
CASSGQNEQYF
TGTGCCAGCAGTGGTCAGAACGAGCAGTACTTC
>many|-|TRBV5-1|TRBJ2-1
CASSVISVAYNEQFF
TGCGCCAGCAGCGTTATTAGCGTGGCCTACAATGAGCAGTTCTTC
>many|TRBD2|TRBV7-8|TRBJ2-1
CASSRGLAGVNEQFF
TGTGCCAGCAGCCGGGGACTAGCGGGAGTAAATGAGCAGTTCTTC
>few|-|TRBV3-1|TRBJ2-3
CASSPFRNTQYF
TGTGCCAGCAGTCCCTTCCGGAATACGCAGTATTTT
>many|-|TRBV7-2|TRBJ2-7
CASSPNPGVRTYEQYF
TGTGCCAGCAGCCCAAACCCTGGCGTTAGGACCTACGAGCAGTACTTC
>few|-|TRBV24-1|TRBJ2-3
CATSEYLFGGSTDTQYF
TGTGCCACCAGTGAGTACCTCTTCGGTGGGAGCACAGATACGCAGTATTTT
>few|-|TRBV28|TRBJ1-2
CASSQQRNYGYTF
TGTGCCAGCAGTCAACAGAGAAACTATGGCTACACCTTC
>many|-|TRBV7-3|TRBJ2-3
CASSFQGIATDTQYF
TGTGCCAGCAGCTTTCAGGGTATTGCCACAGATACGCAGTATTTT
>many|-|TRBV20-1|TRBJ2-1
CSAREGSSYNEQFF
TGCAGTGCTAGAGAGGGGAGCTCCTACAATGAGCAGTTCTTC
>-|TRBD2|TRBV5-1|TRBJ2-2
CASSLHPGTRGTGELFF
TGCGCCAGCAGCTTACACCCCGGGACTAGGGGCACCGGGGAGCTGTTTTTT
>many|-|TRBV6-6|TRBJ2-1
CASSYSWEVSYNEQFF
TGTGCCAGCAGTTACTCGTGGGAGGTCTCCTACAATGAGCAGTTCTTC